The T cell receptor beta chain described here comes from a study of PD-L1 blockade in urothelial cancer. Overall study context: Median blood clonality was 0.080, with under 100,000 unique TCRs.

Overall study results and limits: For durable-benefit patients, tumor-associated blood clones expanded more at 3 weeks. Prediction of better survival came from below-median pretreatment blood TCR clonality.

This clone was observed once. No antigen is known for it. Produced via immunoSEQ multiplex PCR; TCRdb's table is partial and in-frame only. The sample consists of 58,000 or so clones, about 86% of them appearing once. Here the sequenced sample was PBMCs, taken around atezolizumab (anti-PD-L1) treatment. The receptor's source is a man aged 45-60 years with urothelial cancer.

The CDR3 reads CASSGGQGAGYGYTF. CDR3 in DNA: TGCGCCAGCAGCGGGGGACAGGGGGCAGGCTATGGCTACACCTTC. V and J are TRBV5-1 and TRBJ1-2, with 12 bases identical to TRBD1. The CDR3 spans 15 residues. CDR1 is SGHRS, CDR2 YFSETQ, per germline. J lost 4 bases, V lost 4 bases, and 5 bases had no gene match.